These T cell receptor beta chains were read from a single sample in a study of tumor-infiltrating lymphocytes in primary liver carcinoma. TCRdb redid the calling of the multiplex PCR reads with MiXCR, one entry per CDR3 protein. Seen here are 95,000 to 150,000 distinct CDR3 sequences, 64% observed once, and the top ten hold 7.5% to 8.5%. Sequenced sample: liver tumor tissue from sampling region 3. The receptors shown here come from a woman in her fifties or sixties with primary liver carcinoma and hepatitis B virus infection. Each CDR3 is given with its conserved first and last residue. The order of the fields is clone size, J gene, D gene, V gene, CDR3 protein, CDR3 DNA. D genes are given only for firm matches. Not all rows give a size; the values are once, few, many and, for expanded clones, a class.

few | TRBJ1-1 | NA | TRBV5-1 | CASSLGGPADTEAFF | TGCGCCAGCAGCTTGGGGGGCCCCGCCGACACTGAAGCTTTCTTT
NA | TRBJ2-3 | NA | TRBV6-5 | CVGSYKGNTDTQYF | TGTGTCGGCAGTTACAAAGGGAACACAGATACGCAGTATTTT
NA | TRBJ2-7 | TRBD1 | TRBV12-3/TRBV12-4 | CASTPTGGSYEQCF | TGTGCCAGCACCCCGACAGGGGGCTCCTACGAACAGTGCTTC
NA | TRBJ1-5 | NA | TRBV28 | CASRFLGGSDQPQHF | TGTGCCAGCAGGTTTTTAGGGGGTAGTGATCAGCCCCAGCATTTT
many | TRBJ2-7 | TRBD1 | TRBV30 | CAWSVVRGYEQYF | TGTGCCTGGAGTGTTGTCAGGGGGTACGAGCAGTACTTC
NA | TRBJ2-1 | TRBD1 | TRBV29-1 | CSVEGDRNNKQFF | TGTAGCGTCGAGGGGGACAGGAACAATAAGCAGTTCTTC
NA | TRBJ1-5 | NA | TRBV6-1 | CATAPLVSSGAASRNQPQHF | TGTGCTACCGCGCCCCTCGTATCCTCAGGGGCCGCATCACGCAATCAGCCCCAGCATTTT
medium-sized | TRBJ2-2 | NA | TRBV11-2 | CASSLKASFGGELFF | TGTGCCAGCAGCTTAAAAGCTAGCTTCGGGGGGGAGCTGTTTTTT
NA | TRBJ2-1 | NA | TRBV4-2 | CASCQEASGSYNEQFF | TGTGCCAGCTGCCAAGAAGCCTCCGGGTCATACAATGAGCAGTTCTTC
NA | TRBJ2-1 | TRBD1 | TRBV11-1 | CVSSGTGGRGSEQFF | TGTGTCAGCAGCGGTACAGGGGGGAGAGGTAGTGAGCAGTTCTTC
once | TRBJ1-2 | NA | TRBV11-2 | CISSSGMEYGYTF | TGTATCAGCAGTTCCGGGATGGAATATGGCTACACCTTC
once | TRBJ2-7 | NA | TRBV12-3/TRBV12-4 | CVSTSVAGSYEQYF | TGTGTCAGCACCAGCGTCGCCGGCTCCTATGAGCAGTACTTC
NA | TRBJ1-2 | NA | TRBV7-8 | CASSLALQFLTYGYTF | TGTGCCAGCAGCTTAGCACTACAGTTCCTCACTTATGGCTACACCTTC
NA | TRBJ2-7 | TRBD1 | TRBV6-5 | CASNGRDRGSYELYF | TGTGCCAGCAATGGTAGGGACAGGGGTTCCTACGAGCTGTACTTC
NA | TRBJ1-1 | NA | TRBV29-1 | CSVVRRSSEGGPKNTEAIF | TGCAGCGTTGTTAGAAGATCTTCGGAAGGGGGGCCTAAAAACACTGAAGCCATCTTT
many | TRBJ1-1 | NA | TRBV5-5 | CASSYKNTEAFF | TGTGCCAGCAGCTATAAGAACACTGAAGCTTTCTTT
NA | TRBJ2-7 | NA | TRBV4-2 | CVNSHPGTSSSYVQYF | TGTGTCAACAGCCATCCCGGGACATCTAGCTCCTACGTGCAGTACTTC
NA | TRBJ2-1 | TRBD2 | TRBV28 | CASSLQTSGIDEQFF | TGTGCCAGCAGTTTGCAGACTAGCGGAATAGATGAGCAGTTCTTC
NA | TRBJ1-2 | NA | TRBV11-2 | CASSFPDRQTNCGYTF | TGTGCCAGCAGCTTTCCTGACCGACAGACAAACTGTGGCTACACCTTC
once | TRBJ1-1 | NA | TRBV28 | CVNRVGYRRSSRATEAFF | TGTGTCAACAGGGTTGGCTATCGTCGCTCATCTCGGGCCACTGAAGCTTTCTTT
NA | TRBJ2-1 | TRBD2 | TRBV29-1 | CSVEGTSGRAVSEHFF | TGCAGCGTTGAGGGGACTAGCGGGAGGGCCGTTAGCGAGCATTTCTTC
NA | TRBJ2-1 | NA | TRBV28 | CASSYLLLDTDTYNEQLF | TGCGCCAGCAGTTACCTTCTGCTCGACACCGATACCTACAATGAGCAGCTCTTC
NA | TRBJ2-7 | NA | TRBV7-8 | CTSSSRGGAYVQYF | TGTACCAGCAGCTCCCGTGGCGGTGCCTACGTGCAGTACTTC
NA | TRBJ2-1 | TRBD1 | TRBV14 | CASSQDTGTGYKEQFF | TGTGCCAGCAGCCAAGATACCGGGACAGGGTACAAAGAGCAGTTCTTC
NA | TRBJ1-1 | TRBD1 | TRBV5-1 | CASSLEGQSTEAFF | TGCGCCAGCAGCTTGGAGGGACAGAGCACTGAAGCTTTCTTT
few | TRBJ1-2 | NA | TRBV12-3/TRBV12-4 | CASSLAMQEARNGYTF | TGTGCCAGCAGTTTAGCGATGCAGGAGGCGAGGAATGGCTACACCTTT
NA | TRBJ2-2 | NA | TRBV11-2 | CAGSLYVGENPGELFF | TGTGCCGGCAGCTTATACGTGGGAGAAAACCCTGGGGAGCTGTTTTTT
NA | TRBJ2-3 | TRBD1 | TRBV4-1 | CASSQDHYRGRANTQYF | TGCGCCAGCAGCCAAGATCACTACAGGGGGCGAGCGAATACGCAGTATTTT
NA | TRBJ2-3 | NA | TRBV11-2 | CASSSDGGIYQYF | TGTGCCAGCAGCTCCGATGGTGGGATTTACCAGTATTTT
NA | TRBJ1-1 | TRBD1 | TRBV6-6 | CTSIPTGREDTEAFF | TGTACCAGCATTCCGACAGGGAGGGAAGACACTGAAGCTTTCTTT
NA | TRBJ1-2 | TRBD1 | TRBV29-1 | CSVYDRAGSYTF | TGTAGCGTTTATGACAGGGCTGGTAGCTACACCTTC
many | TRBJ2-1 | NA | TRBV11-2 | CASSSYGGPEQFF | TGTGCCAGCAGCTCGTACGGGGGGCCTGAGCAGTTCTTC
NA | TRBJ2-7 | TRBD2 | TRBV10-3 | CAIRETSAYEHYF | TGTGCCATCAGGGAGACTAGCGCCTACGAGCATTACTTC
NA | TRBJ2-1 | TRBD2 | TRBV11-2 | CASGRISGSATYNEQFF | TGTGCCAGCGGCAGAATTAGCGGGAGCGCAACCTATAATGAGCAGTTCTTC
NA | TRBJ2-3 | NA | TRBV2 | CASSERAGTGSDTQYF | TGTGCCAGCAGTGAGAGAGCGGGTACGGGCTCAGATACGCAGTATTTT
NA | TRBJ2-2 | NA | TRBV28 | CASTRSTGELFF | TGTGCCAGCACTCGGTCAACCGGGGAGCTGTTTTTT
NA | TRBJ1-5 | NA | TRBV6-6 | CASSRGLGVRSNQPQHF | TGTGCCAGCAGTAGGGGACTGGGAGTTAGGAGCAATCAGCCTCAGCATTTT
NA | TRBJ2-2 | TRBD2 | TRBV6-5 | CASKRGTNIGELFF | TGTGCCAGCAAGCGGGGAACGAACATCGGGGAGCTGTTTTTT
NA | TRBJ2-7 | NA | TRBV11-2 | CASSFGGHEQYF | TGCGCCAGCAGCTTTGGGGGCCACGAGCAGTACTTC
NA | TRBJ2-7 | NA | TRBV11-2 | CASSSKLATYEQYF | TGTGCCAGCAGCTCTAAGCTAGCTACCTATGAGCAGTACTTC
NA | TRBJ2-5 | NA | TRBV4-1 | CANSPIRAQETQCF | TGCGCCAACAGCCCTATAAGGGCCCAAGAGACCCAGTGCTTC
NA | TRBJ2-3 | NA | TRBV4-1 | CASSQDLGDWYTQYF | TGCGCCAGCAGCCAAGATTTGGGGGACTGGTATACGCAGTATTTT
once | TRBJ1-1 | TRBD1 | TRBV11-1 | CTNSLNRGGTEAFF | TGTACCAACAGCTTAAACAGGGGAGGTACTGAAGCTTTCTTT
once | TRBJ2-1 | NA | TRBV28 | CASRPPGSYNDQFF | TGTGCCAGCAGACCCCCCGGGTCCTACAATGATCAGTTCTTC
many | TRBJ2-7 | TRBD1 | TRBV7-9 | CASSGRDRGINEQYF | TGTGCCAGCAGCGGGCGGGACAGGGGGATAAACGAGCAGTACTTC
NA | TRBJ1-2 | NA | TRBV28 | CVSSILGTANYGYTF | TGTGTCAGCAGTATTCTTGGGACGGCGAACTATGGCTACACCTTC
many | TRBJ2-5 | TRBD2 | TRBV12-3/TRBV12-4 | CASSLSGKGLETQYF | TGTGCCAGCAGTTTGAGCGGGAAGGGGCTGGAGACCCAGTACTTC
NA | TRBJ1-2 | NA | TRBV29-1 | CSVATGAIYGYTF | TGCAGCGTCGCAACGGGGGCCATCTATGGCTACACCTTC
NA | TRBJ2-6 | TRBD1 | TRBV29-1 | CSAGTGDFTGANVLTF | TGCAGCGCCGGGACAGGGGATTTTACTGGGGCCAACGTCCTGACTTTC
NA | TRBJ2-3 | TRBD1 | TRBV6-6 | CASQGTRTDAQYF | TGTGCCTCACAGGGGACCCGCACAGATGCGCAGTATTTT
medium-sized | TRBJ2-5 | NA | TRBV14 | CASSQDLAIQETQYF | TGTGCCAGCAGCCAAGATCTAGCCATTCAAGAGACCCAGTACTTC
NA | TRBJ2-1 | NA | TRBV28 | CASSSRQSRGNEHFF | TGTGCCAGCAGTTCCCGACAGTCGCGGGGCAATGAGCACTTCTTC
NA | TRBJ1-2 | TRBD1 | TRBV28 | CASSSYPTGSSPYGYTF | TGTGCCAGCAGCTCCTATCCGACAGGGTCATCCCCCTATGGCTACACCTTC
NA | TRBJ1-2 | NA | TRBV7-2 | CASSLNAQGNYGYTF | TGTGCCAGCAGCTTAAATGCACAGGGTAACTATGGCTACACCTTC
NA | TRBJ2-3 | NA | TRBV11-2 | CASSSAGDGSPTDTQYF | TGTGCCAGCAGCTCCGCGGGTGACGGGAGCCCCACAGATACGCAGTATTTT
NA | TRBJ1-5 | NA | TRBV19 | CASTEGLGYSNQPQHF | TGTGCCAGTACGGAGGGGCTGGGATATAGCAATCAGCCCCAGCATTTT
NA | TRBJ1-5 | NA | TRBV4-1 | CASSQDWGGLGSQPQHF | TGCGCCAGCAGCCAAGATTGGGGAGGGCTAGGGAGTCAGCCCCAGCATTTT
few | TRBJ2-1 | NA | TRBV20-1 | CSANPRGLYNEQFF | TGCAGTGCTAATCCCAGGGGCCTATACAATGAGCAGTTCTTC
NA | TRBJ2-1 | NA | TRBV12-3/TRBV12-4 | CASSLGEGNYNDQFF | TGTGCCAGCAGTTTAGGAGAGGGGAACTACAATGATCAGTTCTTC